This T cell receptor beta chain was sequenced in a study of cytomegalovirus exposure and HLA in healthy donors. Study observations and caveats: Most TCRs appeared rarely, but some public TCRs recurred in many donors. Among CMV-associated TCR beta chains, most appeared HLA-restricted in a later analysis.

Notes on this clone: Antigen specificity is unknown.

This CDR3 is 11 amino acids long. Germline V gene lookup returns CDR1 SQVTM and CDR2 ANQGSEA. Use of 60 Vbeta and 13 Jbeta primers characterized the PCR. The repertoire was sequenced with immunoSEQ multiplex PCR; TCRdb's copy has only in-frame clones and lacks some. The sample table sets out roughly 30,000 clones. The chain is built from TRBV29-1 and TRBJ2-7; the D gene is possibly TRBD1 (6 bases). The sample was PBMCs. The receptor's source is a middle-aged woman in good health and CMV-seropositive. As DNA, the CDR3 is TGCGCAACAGGGACGGACTACGAGCAGTACTTC. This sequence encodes CATGTDYEQYF.